The clone carrying this T cell receptor (beta chain) has at least ten counts. The data were obtained in a study of T cells in Graves' hyperthyroidism and ophthalmopathy. RNA transcripts gave rise to amplified TCR beta CDR3 regions. First-round RT-PCR of the TCR CDR3 relied on the HTBI primer set. In TCRdb, the multiplex PCR reads were re-called with MiXCR into one record per CDR3 protein. The table shows approximately 530,000 distinct CDR3 sequences, with over 15% occurring only once. CDR3 size: 16 residues. Per the germline V gene, CDR1 is SNHLY and CDR2 is FYNNEI. The V gene end was trimmed by 4 bases and the J gene end by 1 base; junction bases not matched to a gene: 9. Thyroid ultrasound and orbital computed tomography, with clinical symptoms and serum thyroxine and TRAb, informed diagnoses. Source material for PBMCs was over 7.5 ml fresh peripheral blood.

The sequence was collected from a woman aged 18 to 35 with Graves' hyperthyroidism. The sample was blood. The chain uses TRBV2 and TRBJ1-1; 7 bases match TRBD1. In DNA form, the CDR3 reads TGTGCCAGCAGTGCGGACAGGCTTTTGACGAACACTGAAGCTTTCTTT. Translating gives CASSADRLLTNTEAFF.